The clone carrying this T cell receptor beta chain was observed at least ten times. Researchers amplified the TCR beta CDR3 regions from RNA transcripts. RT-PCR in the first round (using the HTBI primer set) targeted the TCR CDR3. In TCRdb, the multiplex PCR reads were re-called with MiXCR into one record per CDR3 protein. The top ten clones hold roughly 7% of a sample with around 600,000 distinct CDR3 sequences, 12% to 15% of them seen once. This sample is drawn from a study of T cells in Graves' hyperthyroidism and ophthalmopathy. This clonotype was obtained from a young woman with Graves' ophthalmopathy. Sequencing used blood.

The CDR3 here is CATRRQQLNEKLFF. As DNA, the CDR3 is TGTGCCACCCGTCGACAGCAACTCAATGAAAAACTGTTTTTT. The genes are TRBV6-1 and TRBJ1-4; D possibly corresponds to TRBD1 (5 bases). CDR3 length: 14 amino acids. V lost 10 bases and J 5 bases, leaving 17 bases between the germline ends. Per germline, CDR1 MNHNS and CDR2 SASEGT.